This TCR beta chain was captured by sequencing in a study of control samples from healthy donors and cancer patients. The CDR3 totals 13 residues. Trimming took 5 bases from V and 3 from J, leaving 11 bases between them. Germline V gene data show CDR1 as LNHDA and CDR2 as SQIVND (reference sequence). Measured with immunoSEQ multiplex PCR; TCRdb has only the in-frame clones, and not every one. The sample includes some 100,000 clones, roughly 87% of them seen just once. The sequence was obtained from a woman in her forties or fifties in good health. V and J are TRBV19 and TRBJ2-7; no reliable D call. Sequencing was carried out using blood. The CDR3 region is CASSLQLNYEQYF. The DNA of the CDR3 is TGTGCCAGTAGTTTACAGTTGAACTACGAGCAGTACTTC.